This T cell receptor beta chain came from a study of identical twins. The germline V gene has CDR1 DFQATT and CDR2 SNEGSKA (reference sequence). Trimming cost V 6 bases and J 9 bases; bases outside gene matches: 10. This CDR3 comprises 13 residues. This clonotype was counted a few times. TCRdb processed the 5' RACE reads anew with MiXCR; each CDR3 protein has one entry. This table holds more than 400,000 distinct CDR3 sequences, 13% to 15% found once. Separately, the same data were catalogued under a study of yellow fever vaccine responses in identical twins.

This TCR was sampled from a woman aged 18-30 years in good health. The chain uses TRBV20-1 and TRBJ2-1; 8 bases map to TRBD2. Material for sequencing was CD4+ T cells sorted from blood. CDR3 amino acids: CSAGGAGFLEQFF. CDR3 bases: TGCAGTGCCGGGGGGGCCGGGTTTCTTGAGCAGTTCTTC.